Below are 26 T cell receptor beta chains sequenced from a single sample in a study of cytomegalovirus exposure and HLA in healthy donors. Use of 60 Vbeta and 13 Jbeta primers characterized the PCR. Repertoires were generated with immunoSEQ multiplex PCR, while TCRdb's copy carries only in-frame clones and drops some. The data show 250,000 to 350,000 clones, roughly 85% seen once. Sequenced input: PBMCs. All receptors come from a man aged 35 to 55 in good health and CMV-seropositive.

V usage is TRBV9 and J usage is TRBJ2-1; D gene unclear. Trimming stripped 0 bases from V and 4 bases from J, with 5 bases between. The germline CDR1 and CDR2 sequences are SGDLS and YYNGEE. The CDR3 covers 13 residues. The CDR3 DNA is TGTGCCAGCAGCGTAGCTACGTACAATGAGCAGTTCTTC. Residues: CASSVATYNEQFF.

The sample holds a few counts of this clone. The chain couples TRBV4-1 to TRBJ2-7; 8 positions match TRBD1. Germline V gene data show CDR1 as MGHRA and CDR2 as YSYEKL. CDR3 length: 15 residues. V gave up 4 bases and J gave up 3 bases; unmatched junction bases: 8. DNA of the CDR3: TGCGCCAGCAGCCTGGCGGTAGGGACAGGCTACGAGCAGTACTTC. Translated: CASSLAVGTGYEQYF.

This clone was observed once. The chain is built from TRBV7-9 and TRBJ2-7; D may be TRBD1 (5 bases). V lost 6 bases and J 2 bases, leaving 14 bases between the germline ends. The CDR3 contains 14 residues. CDR1 is SEHNR, CDR2 FQNEAQ, per germline (reference sequence). DNA of the CDR3: TGTGCCAGCAGTTCAACAACAGGTCCCTACGAGCAGTACTTC. As protein: CASSSTTGPYEQYF.

The chain uses TRBV6-4 and TRBJ2-1; 8 nucleotides agree with TRBD2. Per the germline V gene, CDR1 is MRHNA and CDR2 is SNTAGT. V was pared by 4 bases and J by 2 bases, with 4 bases of the junction left unmatched. The CDR3 loop spans 15 amino acids. Written as DNA, the CDR3 is TGTGCCAGCAGTGCGCGGGAGGACGCCTACAATGAGCAGTTCTTC. It yields the protein CASSAREDAYNEQFF.

The CDR3 DNA reads TGTGCCAGCAGTGAAGTTAGGACAGGGGGCCCCGAGCAGTACTTC. Its protein product is CASSEVRTGGPEQYF. This chain links TRBV2 with TRBJ2-7; 11 bases line up with TRBD1. V lost 1 base and J lost 6; bases outside the gene matches: 5. Germline V gene sequence: CDR1 SNHLY, CDR2 FYNNEI. CDR3 length: 15 amino acids.

This chain connects TRBV7-8 to TRBJ2-1; D perhaps matches TRBD2 (6 bases). The CDR3 is 14 residues long. In germline, CDR1 is SGHVS, CDR2 FQNEAQ. V lost 4 bases to trimming and J lost 3 bases, with 10 bases between them. The CDR3 DNA reads TGTGCCAGCAGCTCTCGGACTATCTACAATGAGCAGTTCTTC. Encoded protein: CASSSRTIYNEQFF.

The V call is TRBV7-6, the J call TRBJ2-1; 8 bases are shared with TRBD1. Germline CDR1 is SGHVS and CDR2 is FNYEAQ. V gave up 1 base and J gave up 5 bases; unmatched junction bases: 7. The CDR3 extends over 16 amino acids. The CDR3 DNA is TGTGCCAGCAGCTTAGATAGGGCAGGGGGCCACAATGAGCAGTTCTTC. Translation: CASSLDRAGGHNEQFF.

The chain recombines TRBV6-5 with TRBJ1-5; 12 bases align to TRBD1. CDR1 and CDR2 (germline): MNHEY, SVGAGI. V dropped 0 bases and J dropped 5; count of bases not matched to a gene: 2. CDR3 length equals 16 residues. The CDR3: CASSYSGQGAHQPQHF. The CDR3 DNA reads as TGTGCCAGCAGTTACTCGGGACAGGGGGCCCATCAGCCCCAGCATTTT.

CDR3 nucleotide sequence: TGTGCCTGGACCGGGACAGGGGTGACGGATGAGCAGTTCTTC. Protein: CAWTGTGVTDEQFF. This chain connects TRBV30 to TRBJ2-1; 10 positions match TRBD1. From germline, CDR1 is GTSNPN and CDR2 SVGIG (reference sequence). V gave up 4 bases and J gave up 8 bases; unmatched junction bases: 8. This CDR3 has 14 amino acids.

For this clone: Germline and junction disagree at one end, which may indicate a read error. The V gene is TRBV7-9, the J gene TRBJ1-4; 9 positions agree with TRBD1. Germline V gene sequence: CDR1 SEHNR, CDR2 FQNEAQ (reference sequence). CDR3 size: 14 residues. This chain's CDR3 is CSSSSGTGNEKLFF. The CDR3 DNA follows: TGTTCCAGCAGCTCCGGGACAGGGAATGAAAAACTGTTTTTT.

The gene calls are TRBV7-9 and TRBJ2-5, with 9 bases that match TRBD2. With V trimmed by 3 bases and J by 5 bases, 7 bases remained unmatched. This CDR3 has 15 amino acids. The germline CDR1 and CDR2 sequences are SEHNR and FQNEAQ (reference sequence). The CDR3 loop reads CASSLTAGGGETQYF. DNA for the CDR3: TGTGCCAGCAGCTTGACAGCGGGGGGCGGGGAGACCCAGTACTTC.

The chain recombines TRBV7-3 with TRBJ2-2, with TRBD1 matching over 10 bases. Trimming took 1 base from V and 0 from J; bases not matched to a gene: 2. This CDR3 is 17 amino acids long. In germline, CDR1 is SGHTA, CDR2 FQGTGA. The CDR3 sequence: CASSLIGTGANTGELFF. CDR3 sequence (DNA): TGTGCCAGCAGCTTAATAGGGACAGGGGCGAACACCGGGGAGCTGTTTTTT.

This sequence joins TRBV15 and TRBJ1-1; 7 bases are shared with TRBD1. The V and J ends lost 0 bases and 0 bases, in that order; junction bases with no gene match: 4. Germline V gives CDR1 LNHNV, CDR2 YYDKDF (reference sequence). The CDR3 has 16 residues. CDR3 protein: CATSREGTALNTEAFF. CDR3 coding DNA: TGTGCCACCAGCAGAGAAGGGACAGCCTTGAACACTGAAGCTTTCTTT.

The chain uses TRBV7-8 and TRBJ1-1; D unclear. Germline lookup yields CDR1 SGHVS and CDR2 FQNEAQ. This CDR3 is built from 14 residues. Trimming stripped 0 bases from V and 4 bases from J, with 9 bases between. CDR3 sequence reads: CASSLAGVGTEAFF. CDR3 sequence (DNA): TGTGCCAGCAGCTTAGCGGGCGTGGGCACTGAAGCTTTCTTT.

This clone showed up just once. V and J are TRBV29-1 and TRBJ2-7; the match to TRBD1 covers 7 bases. Germline V lookup: CDR1 SQVTM, CDR2 ANQGSEA. The CDR3 extends over 15 amino acids. J lost 4 bases, V lost 6 bases, and 15 bases had no gene match. The CDR3 loop reads CSVLGRGQAPYEQYF. CDR3 in DNA: TGCAGCGTCCTTGGGCGAGGACAGGCGCCGTACGAGCAGTACTTC.

This clone was observed a single time. J is TRBJ2-7 and V is TRBV7-2, with 10 bases lining up with TRBD2. Germline V gene data show CDR1 as SGHTA and CDR2 as FQGNSA. There are 15 residues in the CDR3. Trimming at V came to 2 bases and at J to 5 bases, leaving 6 bases not matched to a gene. This chain's CDR3 is CASSLTSGNPNEQYF. In DNA form, the CDR3 reads TGTGCCAGCAGCTTAACTAGCGGGAACCCTAACGAGCAGTACTTC.

This chain uses TRBV6-5 with TRBJ2-7; D may be TRBD2 (6 bases). The CDR3 has 13 amino acids. Germline values: CDR1 MNHEY, CDR2 SVGAGI. Trimming took off 5 bases at V and 2 bases at J, with 10 bases between the two ends. In DNA, the CDR3 is TGTGCCAGCAGTGACGGGACTGCCTACGAGCAGTACTTC. This translates into CASSDGTAYEQYF.

The chain's CDR3 is CASSLVVAGSYNEQFF. In DNA form, the CDR3 reads TGTGCCAGCAGCTTAGTCGTAGCAGGGTCCTACAATGAGCAGTTCTTC. The rearrangement uses TRBV11-2 and TRBJ2-1, with a weak D call TRBD1 (5 bases). The germline CDR1 and CDR2 sequences are SGHAT and FQNNGV. CDR3 length: 16 residues. Trimming left V 1 base short and J 1 base short, with 11 bases between. The full variable domain, with the rest looked up from reference TRBV11-2 and TRBJ2-1, is EAGVAQSPRYKIIEKRQSVAFWCNPISGHATLYWYQQILGQGPKLLIQFQNNGVVDDSQLPKDRFSAERLKGVDSTLKIQPAKLEDSAVYLCASSLVVAGSYNEQFFGPGTRLTVL.

The chain employs TRBV2 and TRBJ1-1; 10 bases agree with TRBD1. V shed 6 bases, J shed 4 bases, and the junction held 5 bases outside the gene matches. Per germline, CDR1 SNHLY and CDR2 FYNNEI. The CDR3 has 14 residues. The CDR3 sequence is CASRDRGGSTEAFF. The CDR3 region has the DNA TGTGCCAGCAGGGACAGGGGGGGGTCCACTGAAGCTTTCTTT.

Comments on this clone: At one boundary the junction diverges from the germline segment, which might be a read error. This sample also contains other DNA sequences that code for the same CDR3. The chain couples TRBV28 to TRBJ2-3, with unresolved D. The CDR3 is 16 amino acids. Per germline, CDR1 MDHEN and CDR2 SYDVKM. The CDR3 DNA follows: TGCGCCAGCAGTTTTAACGAGATCGGGAGCACAGATACGCAGTATTTT. The encoded protein is CASSFNEIGSTDTQYF.

The gene calls are TRBV14 and TRBJ2-3; 10 bases line up with TRBD2. The CDR3 covers 18 residues. V shed 0 bases, J shed 4 bases, and the junction held 10 bases outside the gene matches. CDR1 is SGHDN and CDR2 is FVKESK in the germline V gene. The CDR3 reads CASSQDKWLAGDADTQYF. CDR3 sequence (DNA): TGTGCCAGCAGCCAAGATAAATGGCTAGCGGGAGACGCAGATACGCAGTATTTT.

The gene calls are TRBV11-2 and TRBJ2-7; possible D gene TRBD1, 5 bases. Trimming left V 6 bases short and J 1 base short, with 10 bases between. Germline V gives CDR1 SGHAT, CDR2 FQNNGV. The CDR3 spans 13 residues. CDR3 bases: TGTGCCAGCAGATCAGGGTTGTCCTACGAGCAGTACTTC. Its translation: CASRSGLSYEQYF.

This chain joins TRBV19 and TRBJ1-2; 7 positions agree with TRBD1. V lost 3 bases to trimming and J lost 8 bases; unmatched junction nucleotides: 15. Germline CDR1 reads LNHDA; CDR2 reads SQIVND (reference sequence). This CDR3 is built from 16 residues. CDR3 region: CASSIPHGTETLGYTF. CDR3 nucleotides: TGTGCCAGTAGTATCCCGCATGGGACAGAGACTTTGGGCTACACCTTC.

The chain combines TRBV5-6 with TRBJ1-2, with D possibly being TRBD1 (6 bases). The germline V and J ends were trimmed by 0 bases and 3 bases, with 18 bases remaining between them. This CDR3 is 17 amino acids long. In germline, CDR1 is SGHDT, CDR2 YYEEEE. CDR3 sequence: CASSLVEPTGLHYGYTF. As DNA, the CDR3 is TGTGCCAGCAGCTTGGTCGAACCTACAGGGTTGCACTATGGCTACACCTTC. The full variable domain, its missing parts supplied by reference TRBV5-6 and TRBJ1-2, is DAGVTQSPTHLIKTRGQQVTLRCSPKSGHDTVSWYQQALGQGPQFIFQYYEEEERQRGNFPDRFSGHQFPNYSSELNVNALLLGDSALYLCASSLVEPTGLHYGYTFGSGTRLTVV.

The chain has TRBV6-5 and TRBJ2-7; a weak D match, TRBD2 (6 bases). Germline CDR1 and CDR2: MNHEY and SVGAGI. The ends were cut back, 6 bases at V and 1 base at J, with 13 bases in the middle. The CDR3 runs 14 residues. CDR3 DNA sequence: TGTGCCAGCAGGGTCCGGGACTCATCCTACGAGCAGTACTTC. It translates to CASRVRDSSYEQYF.

CDR3 bases: TGCGCCAGCAGCTTGACTAGCGGGAGGCCGAATGAGCAGTTCTTC. Protein sequence: CASSLTSGRPNEQFF. The V gene is TRBV5-1, the J gene TRBJ2-1, with 12 bases fitting TRBD2. Germline V gene sequence: CDR1 SGHRS, CDR2 YFSETQ. With V trimmed by 1 base and J by 7 bases, 3 bases remained unmatched. The CDR3 is made up of 15 amino acids.